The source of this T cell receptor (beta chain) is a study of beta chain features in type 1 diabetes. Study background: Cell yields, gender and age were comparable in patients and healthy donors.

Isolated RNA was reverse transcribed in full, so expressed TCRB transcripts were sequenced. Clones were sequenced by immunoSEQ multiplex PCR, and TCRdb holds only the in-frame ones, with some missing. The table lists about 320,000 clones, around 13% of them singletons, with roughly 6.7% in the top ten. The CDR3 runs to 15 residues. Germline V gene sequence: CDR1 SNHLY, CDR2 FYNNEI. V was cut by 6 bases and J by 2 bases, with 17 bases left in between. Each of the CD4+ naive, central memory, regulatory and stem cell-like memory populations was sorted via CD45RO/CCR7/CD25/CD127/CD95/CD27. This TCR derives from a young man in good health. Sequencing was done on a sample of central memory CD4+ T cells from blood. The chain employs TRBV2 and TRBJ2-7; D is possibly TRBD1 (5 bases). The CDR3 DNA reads TGTGCCAGCAGCCCTGTGGGGCAGGGTCCCTACGAGCAGTACTTC. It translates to CASSPVGQGPYEQYF.